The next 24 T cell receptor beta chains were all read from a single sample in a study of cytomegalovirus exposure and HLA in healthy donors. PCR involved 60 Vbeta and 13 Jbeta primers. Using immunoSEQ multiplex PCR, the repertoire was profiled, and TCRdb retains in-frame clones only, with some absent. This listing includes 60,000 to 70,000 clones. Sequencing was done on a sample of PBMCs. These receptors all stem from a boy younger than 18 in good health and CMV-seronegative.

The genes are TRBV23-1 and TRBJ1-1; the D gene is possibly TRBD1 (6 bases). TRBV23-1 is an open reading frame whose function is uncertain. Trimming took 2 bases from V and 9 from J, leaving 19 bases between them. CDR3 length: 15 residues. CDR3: CASSQPIYCGGKAFF. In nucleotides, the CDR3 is TGCGCCAGCAGTCAACCCATCTATTGTGGGGGCAAAGCTTTCTTT.

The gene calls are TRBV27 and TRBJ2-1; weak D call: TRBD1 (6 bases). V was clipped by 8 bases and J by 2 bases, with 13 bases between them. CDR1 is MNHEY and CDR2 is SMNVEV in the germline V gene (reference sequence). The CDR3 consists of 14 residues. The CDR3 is CASSAQGPYNEQFF. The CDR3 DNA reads TGTGCCAGCTCGGCGCAGGGGCCCTACAATGAGCAGTTCTTC.

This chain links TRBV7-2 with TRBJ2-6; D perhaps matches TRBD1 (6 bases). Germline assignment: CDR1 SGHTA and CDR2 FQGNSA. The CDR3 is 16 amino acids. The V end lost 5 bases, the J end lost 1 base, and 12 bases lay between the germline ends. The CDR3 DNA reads TGTGCCAGCAGCGGGCCACAGGGTTCTGGGGCCAACGTCCTGACTTTC. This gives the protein CASSGPQGSGANVLTF.

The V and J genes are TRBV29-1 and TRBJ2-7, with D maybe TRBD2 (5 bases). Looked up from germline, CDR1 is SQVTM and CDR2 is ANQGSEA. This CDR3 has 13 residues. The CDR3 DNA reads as TGCAGTGCCATAATCGGGGTTTCGTACGAGCAGTACTTC. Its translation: CSAIIGVSYEQYF.

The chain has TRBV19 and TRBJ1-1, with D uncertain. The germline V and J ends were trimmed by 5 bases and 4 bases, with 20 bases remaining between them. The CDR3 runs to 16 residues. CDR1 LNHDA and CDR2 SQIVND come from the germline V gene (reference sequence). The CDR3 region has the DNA TGTGCCAGTAGTTCCCGAAACGGGGTTCGGGGCACTGAAGCTTTCTTT. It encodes CASSSRNGVRGTEAFF.

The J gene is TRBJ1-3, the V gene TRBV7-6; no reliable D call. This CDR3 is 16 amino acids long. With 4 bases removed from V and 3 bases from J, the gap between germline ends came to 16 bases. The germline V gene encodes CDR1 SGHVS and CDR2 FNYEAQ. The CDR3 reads CASSSRVGDFGNTIYF. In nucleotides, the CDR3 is TGTGCCAGCAGCTCCCGGGTTGGAGATTTTGGAAACACCATATATTTT.

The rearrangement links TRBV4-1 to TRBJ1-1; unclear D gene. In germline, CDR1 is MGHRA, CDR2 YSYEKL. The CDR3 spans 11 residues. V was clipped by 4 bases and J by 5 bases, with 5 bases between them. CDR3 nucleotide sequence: TGCGCCAGCAGCCTGTCGACTGAAGCTTTCTTT. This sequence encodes CASSLSTEAFF.

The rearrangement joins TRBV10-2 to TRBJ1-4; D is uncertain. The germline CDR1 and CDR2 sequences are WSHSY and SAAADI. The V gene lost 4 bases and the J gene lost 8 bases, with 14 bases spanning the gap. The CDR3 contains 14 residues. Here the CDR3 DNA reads TGCGCCAGCAGTGGGTCGGAGGGATTCGAAAAACTGTTTTTT. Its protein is CASSGSEGFEKLFF.

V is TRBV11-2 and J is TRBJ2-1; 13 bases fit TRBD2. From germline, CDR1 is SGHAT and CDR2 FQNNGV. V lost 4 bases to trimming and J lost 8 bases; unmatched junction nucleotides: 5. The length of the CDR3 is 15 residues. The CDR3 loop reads CASSWTSGRGDEQFF. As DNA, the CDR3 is TGTGCCAGCAGCTGGACTAGCGGGAGAGGGGATGAGCAGTTCTTC.

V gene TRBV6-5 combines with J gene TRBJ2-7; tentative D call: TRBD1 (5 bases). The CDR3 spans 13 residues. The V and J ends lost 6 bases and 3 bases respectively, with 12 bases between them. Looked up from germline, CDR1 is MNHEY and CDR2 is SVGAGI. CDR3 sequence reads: CASSPGTGYEQYF. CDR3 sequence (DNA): TGTGCCAGCAGCCCCGGAACAGGCTACGAGCAGTACTTC.

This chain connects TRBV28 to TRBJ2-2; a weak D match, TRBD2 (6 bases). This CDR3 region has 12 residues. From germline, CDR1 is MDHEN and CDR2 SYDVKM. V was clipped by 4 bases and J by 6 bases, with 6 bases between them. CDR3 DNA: TGTGCCAGCAGTTCGGGGGCCGGGGAGCTGTTTTTT. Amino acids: CASSSGAGELFF.

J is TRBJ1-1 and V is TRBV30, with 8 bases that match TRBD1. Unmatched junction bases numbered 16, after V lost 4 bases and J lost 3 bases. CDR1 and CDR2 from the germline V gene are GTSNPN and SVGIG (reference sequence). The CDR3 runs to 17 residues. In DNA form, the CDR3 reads TGTGCCTGGACTTGGAGAAGGCAGGGGGCCGTCGACACTGAAGCTTTCTTT. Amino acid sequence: CAWTWRRQGAVDTEAFF.

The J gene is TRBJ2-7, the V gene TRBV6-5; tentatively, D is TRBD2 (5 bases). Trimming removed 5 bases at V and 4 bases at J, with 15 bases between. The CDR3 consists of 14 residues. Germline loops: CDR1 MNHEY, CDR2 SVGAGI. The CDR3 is CASSGDLAQYEQYF. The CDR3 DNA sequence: TGTGCCAGCAGTGGGGATCTAGCACAGTACGAGCAGTACTTC.

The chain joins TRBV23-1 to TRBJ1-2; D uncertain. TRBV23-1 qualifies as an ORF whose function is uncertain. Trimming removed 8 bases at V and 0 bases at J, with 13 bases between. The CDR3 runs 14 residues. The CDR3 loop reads CASLLPRPNYGYTF. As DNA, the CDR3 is TGCGCCAGCCTCCTCCCGAGGCCTAACTATGGCTACACCTTC.

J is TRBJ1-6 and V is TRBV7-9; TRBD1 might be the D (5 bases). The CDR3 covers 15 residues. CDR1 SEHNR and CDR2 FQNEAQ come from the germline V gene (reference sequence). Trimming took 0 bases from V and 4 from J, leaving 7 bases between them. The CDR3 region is CASSLARGYNSPLHF. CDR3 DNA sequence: TGTGCCAGCAGCTTAGCAAGGGGTTATAATTCACCCCTCCACTTT.

Here the CDR3 DNA reads TGCAGCGTTGAAGGGTCCGGGATTCATGGCTACACCTTC. It translates to CSVEGSGIHGYTF. The chain carries TRBV29-1 and TRBJ1-2; no definite D call. V was cut by 1 base and J by 6 bases, with 12 bases left in between. This CDR3 is built from 13 residues. Germline assignment: CDR1 SQVTM and CDR2 ANQGSEA.

The CDR3: CASSESSTLAYYGYTF. CDR3 in DNA: TGTGCCAGCAGTGAATCGTCGACTTTAGCTTATTATGGCTACACCTTC. The gene calls are TRBV6-1 and TRBJ1-2; D is ambiguous. Germline V gene lookup returns CDR1 MNHNS and CDR2 SASEGT. The CDR3 is made up of 16 amino acids. The V gene lost 2 bases and the J gene lost 5 bases, with 18 bases spanning the gap.

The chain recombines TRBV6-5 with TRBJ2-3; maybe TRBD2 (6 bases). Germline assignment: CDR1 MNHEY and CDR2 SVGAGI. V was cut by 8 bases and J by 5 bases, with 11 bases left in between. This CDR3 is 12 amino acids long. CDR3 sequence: CASGGSGDTQYF. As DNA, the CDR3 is TGTGCCAGCGGGGGGTCTGGAGATACGCAGTATTTT.

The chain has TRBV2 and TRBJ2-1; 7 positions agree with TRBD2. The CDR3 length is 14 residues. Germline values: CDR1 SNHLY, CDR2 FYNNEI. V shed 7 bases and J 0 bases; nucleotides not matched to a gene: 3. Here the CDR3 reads CASMGGGSYNEQFF. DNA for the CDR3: TGTGCCAGCATGGGGGGGGGCTCCTACAATGAGCAGTTCTTC. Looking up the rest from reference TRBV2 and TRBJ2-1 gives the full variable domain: EPEVTQTPSHQVTQMGQEVILRCVPISNHLYFYWYRQILGQKVEFLVSFYNNEISEKSEIFDDQFSVERPDGSNFTLKIRSTKLEDSAMYFCASMGGGSYNEQFFGPGTRLTVL.

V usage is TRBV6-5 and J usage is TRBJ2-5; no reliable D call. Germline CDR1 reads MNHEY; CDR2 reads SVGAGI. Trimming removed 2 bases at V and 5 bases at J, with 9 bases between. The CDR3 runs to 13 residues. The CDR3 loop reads CASSYQFGETQYF. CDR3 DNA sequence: TGTGCCAGCAGTTACCAGTTCGGGGAGACCCAGTACTTC.

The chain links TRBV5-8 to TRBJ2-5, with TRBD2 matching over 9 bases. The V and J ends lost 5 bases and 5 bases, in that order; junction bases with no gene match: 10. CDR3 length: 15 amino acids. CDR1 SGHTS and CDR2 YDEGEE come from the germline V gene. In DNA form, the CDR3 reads TGTGCCAGCAGTTCCCCCCCAGCGGGAGGTGAGACCCAGTACTTC. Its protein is CASSSPPAGGETQYF.

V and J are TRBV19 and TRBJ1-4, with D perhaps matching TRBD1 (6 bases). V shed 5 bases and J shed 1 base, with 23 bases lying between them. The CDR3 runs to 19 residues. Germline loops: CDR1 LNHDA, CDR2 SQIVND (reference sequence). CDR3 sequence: CASSRRGGQGLGTNEKLFF. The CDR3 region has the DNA TGTGCCAGTAGTCGTCGCGGGGGGCAGGGGCTTGGAACTAATGAAAAACTGTTTTTT.

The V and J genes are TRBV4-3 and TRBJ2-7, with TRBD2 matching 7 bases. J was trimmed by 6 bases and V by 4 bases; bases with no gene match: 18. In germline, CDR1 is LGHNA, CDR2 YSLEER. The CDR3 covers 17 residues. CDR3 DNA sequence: TGCGCCAGCAGCCCCTCGGGCGTCGGCGGGAGAACAGGCGAGCAGTACTTC. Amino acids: CASSPSGVGGRTGEQYF.

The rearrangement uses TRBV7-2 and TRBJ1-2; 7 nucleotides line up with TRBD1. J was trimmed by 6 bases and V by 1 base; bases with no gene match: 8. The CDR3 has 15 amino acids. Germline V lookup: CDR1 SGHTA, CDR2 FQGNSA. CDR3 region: CASSLVSTGRDGYTF. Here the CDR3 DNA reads TGTGCCAGCAGCTTAGTTTCGACAGGGAGAGATGGCTACACCTTC.